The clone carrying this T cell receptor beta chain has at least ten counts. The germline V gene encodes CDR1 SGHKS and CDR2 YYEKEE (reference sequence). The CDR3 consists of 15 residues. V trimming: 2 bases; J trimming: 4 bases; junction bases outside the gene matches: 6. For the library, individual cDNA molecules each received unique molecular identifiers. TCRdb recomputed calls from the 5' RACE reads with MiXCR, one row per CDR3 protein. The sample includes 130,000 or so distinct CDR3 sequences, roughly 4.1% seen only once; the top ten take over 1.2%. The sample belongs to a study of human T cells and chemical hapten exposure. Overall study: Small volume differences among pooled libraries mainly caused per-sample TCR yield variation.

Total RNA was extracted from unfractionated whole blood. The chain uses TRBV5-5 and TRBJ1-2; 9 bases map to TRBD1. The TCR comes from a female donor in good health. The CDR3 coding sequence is TGTGCCAGCAGCTTTACAACAGGGGGCGTCTATGGCTACACCTTC. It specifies CASSFTTGGVYGYTF.